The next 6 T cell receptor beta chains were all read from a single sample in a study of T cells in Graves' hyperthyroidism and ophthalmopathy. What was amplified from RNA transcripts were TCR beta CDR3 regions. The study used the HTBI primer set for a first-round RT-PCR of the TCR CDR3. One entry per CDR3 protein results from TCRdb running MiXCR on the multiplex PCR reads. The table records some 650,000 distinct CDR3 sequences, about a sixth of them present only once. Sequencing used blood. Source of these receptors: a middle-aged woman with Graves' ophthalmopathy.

This chain's CDR3 is CASSLVQTNEQFF. CDR3 nucleotide sequence: TGTGCCAGCAGCTTGGTACAAACCAATGAGCAGTTCTTC. This chain uses TRBV5-6 with TRBJ2-1, with D unclear. V lost 0 bases and J 6 bases, leaving 7 bases between the germline ends. This CDR3 is 13 amino acids long. CDR1 and CDR2 from the germline V gene are SGHDT and YYEEEE. Drawing the rest from reference TRBV5-6 and TRBJ2-1, the complete variable domain is DAGVTQSPTHLIKTRGQQVTLRCSPKSGHDTVSWYQQALGQGPQFIFQYYEEEERQRGNFPDRFSGHQFPNYSSELNVNALLLGDSALYLCASSLVQTNEQFFGPGTRLTVL.

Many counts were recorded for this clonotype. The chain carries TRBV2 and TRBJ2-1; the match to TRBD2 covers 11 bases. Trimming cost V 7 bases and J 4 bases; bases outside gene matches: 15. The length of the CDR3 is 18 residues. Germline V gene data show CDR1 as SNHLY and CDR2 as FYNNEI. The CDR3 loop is CASTFNSGTSGPYNEQFF. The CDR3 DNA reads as TGTGCCAGCACCTTTAATTCCGGGACTAGCGGACCATACAATGAGCAGTTCTTC.

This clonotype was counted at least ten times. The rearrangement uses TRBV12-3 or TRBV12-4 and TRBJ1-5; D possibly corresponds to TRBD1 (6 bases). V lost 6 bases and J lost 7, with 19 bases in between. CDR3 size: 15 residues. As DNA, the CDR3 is TGTGCCAGCAGCTTCGGACAGATAAGCGGGCAGCCCCAGCATTTT. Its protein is CASSFGQISGQPQHF.

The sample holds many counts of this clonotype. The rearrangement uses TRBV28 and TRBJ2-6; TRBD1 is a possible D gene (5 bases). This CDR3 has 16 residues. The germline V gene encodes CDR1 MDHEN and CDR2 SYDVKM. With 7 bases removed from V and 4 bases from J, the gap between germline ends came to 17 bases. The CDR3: CASTNFRAAGANVLTF. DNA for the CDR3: TGTGCCAGCACTAACTTCAGGGCTGCCGGGGCCAACGTCCTGACTTTC.

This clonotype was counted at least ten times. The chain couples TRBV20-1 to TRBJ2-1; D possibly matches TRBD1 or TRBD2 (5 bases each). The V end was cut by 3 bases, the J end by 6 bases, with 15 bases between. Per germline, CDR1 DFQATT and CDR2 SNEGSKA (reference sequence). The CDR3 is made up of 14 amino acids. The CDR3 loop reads CSASGTRRSNEQFF. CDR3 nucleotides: TGCAGTGCTAGTGGGACCCGGCGGTCCAATGAGCAGTTCTTC.

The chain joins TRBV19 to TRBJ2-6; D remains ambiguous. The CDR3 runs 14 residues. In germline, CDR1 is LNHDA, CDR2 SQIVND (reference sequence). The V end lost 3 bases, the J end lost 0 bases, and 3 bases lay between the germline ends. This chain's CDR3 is CASSIPSGANVLTF. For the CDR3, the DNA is TGTGCCAGTAGTATCCCCTCTGGGGCCAACGTCCTGACTTTC.